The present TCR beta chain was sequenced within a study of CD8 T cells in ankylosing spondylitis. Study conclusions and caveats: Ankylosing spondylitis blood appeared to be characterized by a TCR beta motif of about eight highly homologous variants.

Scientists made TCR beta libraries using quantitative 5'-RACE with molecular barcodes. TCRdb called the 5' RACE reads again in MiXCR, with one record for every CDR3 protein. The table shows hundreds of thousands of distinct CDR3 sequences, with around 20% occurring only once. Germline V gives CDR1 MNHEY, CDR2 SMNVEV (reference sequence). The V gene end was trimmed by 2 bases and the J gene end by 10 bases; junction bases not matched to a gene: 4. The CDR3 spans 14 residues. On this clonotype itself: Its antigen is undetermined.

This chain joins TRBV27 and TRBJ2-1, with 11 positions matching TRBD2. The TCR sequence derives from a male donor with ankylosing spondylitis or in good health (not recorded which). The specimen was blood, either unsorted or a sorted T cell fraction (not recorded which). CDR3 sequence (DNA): TGTGCCAGCAGTTTAGTCGGGACTAGCGGAGAGCAGTTCTTC. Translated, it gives CASSLVGTSGEQFF.